A single sample is the source of the 21 T cell receptor beta chains below, sequenced in a study of cytomegalovirus exposure and HLA in healthy donors. The PCR employed 60 Vbeta primers together with 13 Jbeta primers. Profiled with immunoSEQ multiplex PCR; TCRdb holds only in-frame clones, not every one. The sample holds over 95,000 clones, 60% to 80% seen once. Material: PBMCs. The source is a woman aged 25 to 39 in good health and CMV-seropositive.

The CDR3 sequence: CASTVSNTEAFF. CDR3 sequence (DNA): TGTGCCAGCACCGTATCGAACACTGAAGCTTTCTTT. The chain recombines TRBV2 with TRBJ1-1; D call uncertain. Looked up from germline, CDR1 is SNHLY and CDR2 is FYNNEI. V lost 7 bases and J 1 base, leaving 7 bases between the germline ends. This CDR3 has 12 amino acids.

The chain joins TRBV7-9 to TRBJ1-6; 7 bases line up with TRBD1. V dropped 5 bases and J dropped 7; count of bases not matched to a gene: 8. This CDR3 is built from 15 residues. Looked up from germline, CDR1 is SEHNR and CDR2 is FQNEAQ (reference sequence). The CDR3 loop is CASSGRDSKNSPLHF. The CDR3 nucleotides read TGTGCCAGCAGCGGCCGGGACAGCAAGAATTCACCCCTCCACTTT.

This clone occurred once. The rearrangement links TRBV30 to TRBJ2-6; TRBD2 is a possible D gene (5 bases). CDR1 is GTSNPN and CDR2 is SVGIG in the germline V gene (reference sequence). The CDR3 contains 14 residues. Between the trimmed V and J ends, which lost 5 bases and 2 bases, there was a span of 10 bases. The CDR3 sequence is CAWARGAGANVLTF. CDR3 bases: TGTGCCTGGGCCCGGGGTGCTGGGGCCAACGTCCTGACTTTC.

The chain couples TRBV2 to TRBJ2-7, with D perhaps matching TRBD1 (5 bases). The CDR3 covers 12 residues. Germline V gene sequence: CDR1 SNHLY, CDR2 FYNNEI. Trimming stripped 4 bases from V and 6 bases from J, with 10 bases between. CDR3: CASSVRVGEQYF. Here the CDR3 DNA reads TGTGCCAGCAGTGTCAGGGTCGGCGAGCAGTACTTC.

The chain uses TRBV10-3 and TRBJ2-7; no reliable D call. This CDR3 is built from 13 residues. Trimming cost V 3 bases and J 1 base, with 7 bases left between them. Germline CDR1 and CDR2: ENHRY and SYGVKD. CDR3 in amino acids: CAISELQSYEQYF. In DNA, the CDR3 is TGTGCCATCAGTGAATTACAGTCCTACGAGCAGTACTTC.

The J gene is TRBJ2-5, the V gene TRBV5-6; 11 bases map to TRBD1. Per the germline V gene, CDR1 is SGHDT and CDR2 is YYEEEE. J was trimmed by 7 bases and V by 2 bases; bases with no gene match: 4. This CDR3 spans 14 amino acids. The CDR3 coding sequence is TGTGCCAGCAGCTTCTGGACAGGGGGCCTGACCCAGTACTTC. Protein: CASSFWTGGLTQYF.

V usage is TRBV5-1 and J usage is TRBJ2-5; 7 bases line up with TRBD2. The V gene's germline CDR1 is SGHRS and CDR2 YFSETQ. V lost 4 bases and J lost 2; bases outside the gene matches: 5. The CDR3 has 14 amino acids. The CDR3 loop reads CASSGGGQQETQYF. CDR3 sequence (DNA): TGCGCCAGCAGCGGGGGGGGTCAACAAGAGACCCAGTACTTC.

The chain joins TRBV19 to TRBJ1-5, with 9 bases matching TRBD1. The CDR3 is made up of 14 amino acids. Unmatched junction bases numbered 8, after V lost 7 bases and J lost 7 bases. CDR1 and CDR2 (germline): LNHDA, SQIVND (reference sequence). The CDR3 DNA is TGTGCCAGTACGGGGACAGGGACTTACCAGCCCCAGCATTTT. This encodes CASTGTGTYQPQHF.

The CDR3 sequence is CASSGLAGDYEQYF. The CDR3 DNA reads as TGTGCCAGCAGCGGACTAGCGGGAGACTACGAGCAGTACTTC. The rearrangement joins TRBV6-5 to TRBJ2-7; 13 nucleotides match TRBD2. V shed 6 bases and J 3 bases; nucleotides not matched to a gene: 2. CDR1 MNHEY and CDR2 SVGAGI come from the germline V gene. The CDR3 covers 14 residues.

The chain joins TRBV30 to TRBJ1-2; D gene ambiguous. The CDR3 is 14 residues long. Trimming took off 4 bases at V and 6 bases at J, with 18 bases between the two ends. CDR1 GTSNPN and CDR2 SVGIG come from the germline V gene (reference sequence). CDR3: CAWNLLQPNHGYTF. CDR3 bases: TGTGCCTGGAACCTCCTACAGCCGAATCATGGCTACACCTTC.

The chain uses TRBV19 and TRBJ1-5; 10 bases align to TRBD1. V dropped 7 bases and J dropped 4; count of bases not matched to a gene: 4. From germline, CDR1 is LNHDA and CDR2 SQIVND (reference sequence). This CDR3 is 14 amino acids long. The CDR3 is CASIPGQGNQPQHF. CDR3 sequence (DNA): TGTGCCAGTATTCCGGGACAGGGGAATCAGCCCCAGCATTTT.

The chain links TRBV18 to TRBJ2-5, with TRBD2 matching over 10 bases. The J segment lost 9 bases and the V segment lost 8 bases, leaving 12 bases of the junction unmatched. Germline V gene sequence: CDR1 KGHSH, CDR2 LQKENI. CDR3 size: 14 residues. The CDR3 here is CASDPGLARGAQYF. As DNA, the CDR3 is TGTGCCAGCGACCCGGGACTAGCGAGAGGGGCCCAGTACTTC.

V and J are TRBV30 and TRBJ2-7, with 9 bases identical to TRBD2. V trimming: 5 bases; J trimming: 4 bases; junction bases outside the gene matches: 3. The germline CDR1 and CDR2 sequences are GTSNPN and SVGIG (reference sequence). The CDR3 has 12 residues. CDR3 region: CAWDSGSYEQYF. The CDR3 coding sequence is TGTGCCTGGGATAGCGGGAGTTACGAGCAGTACTTC.

The table lists this clone with a count of one. J is TRBJ1-2 and V is TRBV5-6; no firm D call. The CDR3 loop spans 15 amino acids. Looked up from germline, CDR1 is SGHDT and CDR2 is YYEEEE. V lost 4 bases and J lost 0, with 13 bases in between. The CDR3 DNA sequence: TGTGCCAGCAGCGCCTCAGAGAGGGCTAACTATGGCTACACCTTC. Protein sequence: CASSASERANYGYTF. Looking up the rest from reference TRBV5-6 and TRBJ1-2 gives the full variable domain: DAGVTQSPTHLIKTRGQQVTLRCSPKSGHDTVSWYQQALGQGPQFIFQYYEEEERQRGNFPDRFSGHQFPNYSSELNVNALLLGDSALYLCASSASERANYGYTFGSGTRLTVV.

This clone was picked up one time. The chain combines TRBV5-4 with TRBJ2-7; TRBD1 is a possible D gene (5 bases). The CDR3 spans 13 residues. The ends were cut back, 8 bases at V and 1 base at J, with 13 bases in the middle. Per the germline V gene, CDR1 is SGHNT and CDR2 is YYREEE (reference sequence). The CDR3 region is CASSGPTSYEQYF. The CDR3 bases are TGTGCCAGTTCAGGGCCCACATCCTACGAGCAGTACTTC.

The chain couples TRBV6-1 to TRBJ1-5, with D tentatively TRBD1 (6 bases). Germline loops: CDR1 MNHNS, CDR2 SASEGT. The CDR3 has 12 residues. Between the trimmed V and J ends, which lost 5 bases and 9 bases, there was a span of 11 bases. DNA of the CDR3: TGTGCCAGCAGTATTAGGGGGAGGCCCCAGCATTTT. Its translation: CASSIRGRPQHF.

The chain joins TRBV10-3 to TRBJ2-2, with D possibly matching TRBD1 (6 bases). The CDR3 is 16 residues long. The V end was cut by 3 bases, the J end by 4 bases, with 15 bases between. Germline loops: CDR1 ENHRY, CDR2 SYGVKD. The CDR3 reads CAISEGSGVTTGELFF. CDR3 coding DNA: TGTGCCATCAGTGAAGGATCAGGGGTGACCACCGGGGAGCTGTTTTTT.

The table lists this clone with a few counts. The genes are TRBV11-2 and TRBJ2-6; no definite D call. Trimming removed 1 base from V and 2 bases from J, with 9 bases in between. From germline, CDR1 is SGHAT and CDR2 FQNNGV. The CDR3 has 16 residues. This CDR3 reads CASSLVSRPGANVLTF. In DNA form, the CDR3 reads TGTGCCAGCAGCTTAGTAAGCAGGCCTGGGGCCAACGTCCTGACTTTC.

The rearrangement joins TRBV7-9 to TRBJ1-3; 8 bases agree with TRBD1. After removal of 5 bases from V and 3 bases from J, the junction contained 12 bases not matched to a gene. Per the germline V gene, CDR1 is SEHNR and CDR2 is FQNEAQ (reference sequence). The CDR3 loop spans 17 amino acids. This CDR3 is CASSPAVQGAYGNTIYF. CDR3 nucleotides: TGTGCCAGCAGCCCAGCGGTCCAGGGGGCGTATGGAAACACCATATATTTT.

The chain couples TRBV5-1 to TRBJ1-1, with TRBD1 matching over 7 bases. The CDR3 covers 15 residues. Germline V gene lookup returns CDR1 SGHRS and CDR2 YFSETQ. V was pared by 4 bases and J by 0 bases, with 6 bases of the junction left unmatched. The CDR3 loop is CASSNDRALNTEAFF. The CDR3, as DNA: TGCGCCAGCAGCAACGACAGGGCGTTGAACACTGAAGCTTTCTTT.

The chain couples TRBV6-1 to TRBJ1-3; D is possibly TRBD1 (5 bases). In germline, CDR1 is MNHNS, CDR2 SASEGT. The CDR3 totals 16 residues. The germline V and J ends were trimmed by 4 bases and 0 bases, with 13 bases remaining between them. In DNA, the CDR3 is TGTGCCAGCAGTGTGATGGGAGGGACCTCTGGAAACACCATATATTTT. The encoded protein is CASSVMGGTSGNTIYF.